The present TCR beta chain was sequenced within a study of memory CD4+ T cells and cytomegalovirus serostatus (dated 2019 in TCRdb). About the study as a whole: A total of some 35 healthy Belgian adults, of whom 9 were CMV seropositive and roughly 25 were CMV seronegative, were included in the cohort. To replicate a published TCR-based CMV serostatus classifier, the study sequenced CD4+ memory TCRbeta repertoires from a Belgian cohort whose cytomegalovirus serostatus was known.

The Quick-DNA Microprep Kit was used to extract genomic DNA from the sorted cells. Amplification of TCRbeta DNA was done with the immunoSEQ hsTCRbeta kit, following the protocol from the manufacturer. TCRbeta libraries were sequenced on an Illumina MiSeq instrument. Turning to the authors' computational methods: Once out-of-frame sequences had been removed, 2,200,000 or so distinct TCRbeta sequences were left, which works out to an average of approximately 72,000 per individual. Each individual was scored by the count of 164 previously reported CMV-associated TCRbeta sequences and the total productive distinct TCRbeta count. A beta-binomial model was reimplemented in Python, and scikit-learn random forests with default parameters were trained on US cohort data. On the Belgian cohort, classifier performance was reported as the median AUC, along with percentile confidence intervals, across 10,000 bootstrap iterations. TCRdb limited this immuneACCESS table to in-frame rearrangements with V and J called. A share of clones is missing; checked studies link under half to unresolved V genes, and the rest is unexplained. V and J calls and clone size are copied from that table; D and trimming were computed from the DNA. Counted in this sample were fewer than 50,000 clones; 60% to 85% of them appeared once. Nearly 6.5% of the sample is held by the ten biggest clonotypes.

General findings and caveats noted by the study authors: Among the 160 or so previously reported CMV-associated TCRbeta sequences, approximately 67 showed up in the CD4+ memory repertoires, with each one found in between one and five individuals. On the Belgian cohort, the classifier based on the original framework reached a median bootstrapped AUC of roughly 0.94, with a 95% CI of 0.76-1.00. CMV serostatus prediction reached a median bootstrapped AUC of 0.95 with the original framework and just under 0.93 with a US-trained random forest. Only CD4+CD45RO+ memory cells were sequenced, in contrast to the original study, in which naive and memory CD4+ and CD8+ populations were covered. The results were interpreted as suggesting that the CMV-associated TCR signature is mostly present in the CD4+ memory repertoire.

Concerning this clone: Its antigen is unknown. Per-base qualities were not stored, and no clone one base away is much larger.

Single viable CD3+CD4+CD8-CD45RO+ cells were sorted as memory CD4+ T cells on a FACSAria II. To determine CMV serostatus, a Roche Elecsys assay was used that detects serum IgG against CMV pp150, pp28, p38 and p52. After the samples were thawed, total CD4+ T cells were enriched through positive selection using CD4 magnetic microbeads. The samples came from a separate study whose specific focus was interrogating the CD4+ T cell memory repertoire. Peripheral blood mononuclear cells were isolated and cryopreserved following standard operating procedures; serum was stored at -80 °C. CD3-PerCP (BW264/56), CD4-APC (RPA-T4), CD45RO-PE (UCHT1) and CD8-Pacific Orange (3B5) antibodies were used for staining, and non-viable cells were excluded with Sytox blue. The sample consisted of memory CD4+ T cells from blood. The clonotype comes from an adult in good health and CMV-seronegative.

The CDR3 region: CASSYRDRASYEQYF. The DNA sequence is as follows: TGTGCCAGCAGTTACCGGGACAGGGCCTCCTACGAGCAGTACTTC. The chain couples TRBV6-5 to TRBJ2-7; TRBD1 aligns with 9 central bases. The CDR3 sequence holds 15 residues, the cysteine and phenylalanine included. Only the CDR3 DNA is retained, 45 bases long and in frame from the first base. Taken from the germline V gene, the CDR1 and CDR2 loops are MNHEY and SVGAGI. Trimmed from V: 2 bases; trimmed from J: 0 bases; junction bases lacking a gene match: 2.